One and the same sample provided the 20 T cell receptor beta chains below, sequenced in a study of cytomegalovirus exposure and HLA in healthy donors. PCR was performed using 60 Vbeta and 13 Jbeta primers. Profiling relied on immunoSEQ multiplex PCR, and the TCRdb table lists in-frame clones only, not all of them. Found here are around 150,000 clones, around 69% of them singletons; the top ten hold over 2.5%. The sample taken for sequencing was PBMCs. All receptors come from a woman aged 25 to 39 in good health and CMV-seronegative.

The chain is built from TRBV14 and TRBJ1-6; 7 nucleotides match TRBD1. J was trimmed by 0 bases and V by 4 bases; bases with no gene match: 6. This CDR3 comprises 17 residues. The germline V gene encodes CDR1 SGHDN and CDR2 FVKESK. The CDR3 coding sequence is TGTGCCAGCAGCCGCCATAGACAGGGCTCCTATAATTCACCCCTCCACTTT. Protein product: CASSRHRQGSYNSPLHF.

J is TRBJ2-2 and V is TRBV27; D gene ambiguous. V was pared by 1 base and J by 5 bases, with 11 bases between. Germline V lookup: CDR1 MNHEY, CDR2 SMNVEV (reference sequence). This CDR3 comprises 15 residues. Written as DNA, the CDR3 is TGTGCCAGCAGTTTATGGAGTAGTTTTACCGGGGAGCTGTTTTTT. Translation: CASSLWSSFTGELFF.

The table lists this clone with a few counts. This chain connects TRBV4-3 to TRBJ2-3, with TRBD2 matching 8 bases. CDR1 is LGHNA, CDR2 YSLEER, per germline. V was pared by 3 bases and J by 7 bases, with 9 bases of the junction left unmatched. The CDR3 length is 15 residues. CDR3 coding DNA: TGCGCCAGCAGCCACAGCGGGGGCCGACCGAATACGCAGTATTTT. Protein: CASSHSGGRPNTQYF.

J is TRBJ1-5 and V is TRBV2, with D uncertain. Germline CDR1 is SNHLY and CDR2 is FYNNEI. The CDR3 contains 15 residues. Trimming stripped 7 bases from V and 4 bases from J, with 17 bases between. CDR3 DNA sequence: TGTGCCAGCAACCATGAGCCTACGGGAAATCAGCCCCAGCATTTT. Translated: CASNHEPTGNQPQHF.

The DNA for the CDR3 is TGTGCCAGCAGCTTAGGCCTGGGACAGTCCTACGAGCAGTACTTC. It specifies CASSLGLGQSYEQYF. V and J are TRBV13 and TRBJ2-7; 7 bases map to TRBD1. The CDR3 has 15 amino acids. Germline CDR1 is PRHDT and CDR2 is FYEKMQ (reference sequence). V shed 0 bases, J shed 1 base, and the junction held 3 bases outside the gene matches. The full variable domain, its missing parts supplied by reference TRBV13 and TRBJ2-7, is AAGVIQSPRHLIKEKRETATLKCYPIPRHDTVYWYQQGPGQDPQFLISFYEKMQSDKGSIPDRFSAQQFSDYHSELNMSSLELGDSALYFCASSLGLGQSYEQYFGPGTRLTVT.

The chain couples TRBV4-1 to TRBJ2-5, with TRBD1 matching 8 bases. The V gene's germline CDR1 is MGHRA and CDR2 YSYEKL. V lost 0 bases and J lost 4; bases outside the gene matches: 4. The CDR3 loop spans 15 amino acids. The chain's CDR3 is CASSQEGRGPETQYF. DNA of the CDR3: TGCGCCAGCAGCCAAGAAGGCAGGGGGCCAGAGACCCAGTACTTC.

The chain joins TRBV4-2 to TRBJ2-3, with TRBD2 matching over 12 bases. J gave up 2 bases and V 4 bases, and 10 bases lay outside the gene matches. Germline V gene lookup returns CDR1 LGHNA and CDR2 YNFKEQ. The CDR3 has 18 amino acids. CDR3 sequence reads: CASSLTHLAGGHTDTQYF. In nucleotides, the CDR3 is TGTGCCAGCAGCCTCACCCACCTAGCGGGGGGGCACACAGATACGCAGTATTTT.

The chain recombines TRBV25-1 with TRBJ1-4; D might be TRBD1 (5 bases). There are 14 residues in the CDR3. Looked up from germline, CDR1 is MGHDK and CDR2 is SYGVNS. V was cut by 3 bases and J by 5 bases, with 10 bases left in between. The CDR3 here is CASSDPRTNEKLFF. In DNA, the CDR3 is TGTGCCAGCAGTGACCCCCGGACAAATGAAAAACTGTTTTTT.

This clone was seen a single time. J is TRBJ2-2 and V is TRBV19; no clear D gene. Germline loops: CDR1 LNHDA, CDR2 SQIVND (reference sequence). The CDR3 is made up of 15 amino acids. The ends were cut back, 5 bases at V and 2 bases at J, with 12 bases in the middle. CDR3: CASSGPSDNTGELFF. CDR3 DNA sequence: TGTGCCAGTAGTGGGCCATCGGATAACACCGGGGAGCTGTTTTTT.

The rearrangement uses TRBV7-8 and TRBJ2-1; D perhaps matches TRBD1 (6 bases). V lost 5 bases to trimming and J lost 6 bases, with 11 bases between them. The length of the CDR3 is 13 residues. Germline V CDR1 and CDR2: SGHVS, FQNEAQ. CDR3 DNA: TGTGCCAGCAGCCGAGGACAGTTCAATGAGCAGTTCTTC. Its protein product is CASSRGQFNEQFF.

The table lists this clone with a count of one. The rearrangement uses TRBV7-9 and TRBJ2-2, with TRBD2 matching over 7 bases. This CDR3 contains 19 residues. The J segment lost 0 bases and the V segment lost 6 bases, leaving 16 bases of the junction unmatched. Germline CDR1 reads SEHNR; CDR2 reads FQNEAQ (reference sequence). The CDR3 DNA follows: TGTGCCAGCAGGAAAATATGGGGACCGAGCGGGACGAACACCGGGGAGCTGTTTTTT. This gives the protein CASRKIWGPSGTNTGELFF.

The chain employs TRBV6-4 and TRBJ1-5, with D perhaps matching TRBD1 (5 bases). Per the germline V gene, CDR1 is MRHNA and CDR2 is SNTAGT. V was pared by 8 bases and J by 2 bases, with 19 bases between. The CDR3 extends over 16 amino acids. CDR3 DNA: TGTGCCAGCCCCCCCGGGGGGGATCGGGGCAATCAGCCCCAGCATTTT. Its protein is CASPPGGDRGNQPQHF.

The chain couples TRBV4-2 to TRBJ1-5; tentative D call: TRBD1 (6 bases). Germline CDR1 reads LGHNA; CDR2 reads YNFKEQ. The CDR3 is 16 residues long. Trimming took 0 bases from V and 1 from J, leaving 10 bases between them. CDR3 sequence reads: CASSQEQGKSNQPQHF. The DNA of the CDR3 is TGTGCCAGCAGCCAAGAGCAGGGGAAGAGCAATCAGCCCCAGCATTTT.

About this clone itself: This sample also contains other DNA sequences that code for the same CDR3. The V gene is TRBV7-3, the J gene TRBJ2-5; 10 nucleotides agree with TRBD2. The CDR3 is made up of 14 amino acids. The germline gives CDR1 SGHTA, CDR2 FQGTGA. V lost 5 bases and J lost 5; bases outside the gene matches: 5. The CDR3 bases are TGTGCCAGCAGCCCTAGCGGGGGAGGTGAGACCCAGTACTTC. Translation gives CASSPSGGGETQYF. Based on the CDR3 plus reference TRBV7-3 and TRBJ2-5, the full variable domain is GAGVSQTPSNKVTEKGKYVELRCDPISGHTALYWYRQSLGQGPEFLIYFQGTGAADDSGLPNDRFFAVRPEGSVSTLKIQRTERGDSAVYLCASSPSGGGETQYFGPGTRLLVL.

This chain uses TRBV6-1 with TRBJ1-2; 9 positions agree with TRBD1. The CDR3 is 15 amino acids. Germline lookup yields CDR1 MNHNS and CDR2 SASEGT. J gave up 2 bases and V 6 bases, and 7 bases lay outside the gene matches. As DNA, the CDR3 is TGTGCCAGCAGGGACAGGGGACTCCTGAACTATGGCTACACCTTC. The encoded protein is CASRDRGLLNYGYTF.

The V and J genes are TRBV15 and TRBJ2-5; 7 bases map to TRBD1. V shed 3 bases, J shed 1 base, and the junction held 5 bases outside the gene matches. This CDR3 is 15 amino acids long. The germline CDR1 and CDR2 sequences are LNHNV and YYDKDF (reference sequence). The CDR3 region has the DNA TGTGCCACCAGCAGGGACCGACAGGGCCAAGAGACCCAGTACTTC. Translating it yields CATSRDRQGQETQYF.

The chain carries TRBV5-4 and TRBJ2-5; 11 bases are shared with TRBD2. This CDR3 is 16 amino acids long. Per the germline V gene, CDR1 is SGHNT and CDR2 is YYREEE (reference sequence). V shed 1 base and J 4 bases; nucleotides not matched to a gene: 6. CDR3 amino acids: CASSLSLAGGPETQYF. In nucleotides, the CDR3 is TGTGCCAGCAGCTTGAGCCTAGCGGGGGGTCCAGAGACCCAGTACTTC.

The chain uses TRBV7-2 and TRBJ2-7, with TRBD2 matching 7 bases. CDR1 and CDR2 from the germline V gene are SGHTA and FQGNSA. Trimming at V came to 1 base and at J to 3 bases, leaving 9 bases not matched to a gene. This CDR3 region has 16 residues. For the CDR3, the DNA is TGTGCCAGCAGCTTAGTTGTTGGGGAGGGTGGCTACGAGCAGTACTTC. This encodes CASSLVVGEGGYEQYF.

This sequence joins TRBV7-8 and TRBJ2-2, with 11 bases fitting TRBD2. The V gene's germline CDR1 is SGHVS and CDR2 FQNEAQ. J was trimmed by 6 bases and V by 3 bases; bases with no gene match: 3. The CDR3 extends over 15 amino acids. The CDR3 DNA reads TGTGCCAGCAGCTTTAGCGGGAGGGGGGCCGGGGAGCTGTTTTTT. It codes for CASSFSGRGAGELFF.

The chain combines TRBV4-3 with TRBJ2-5; maybe TRBD1 (8 bases). Trimming removed 0 bases from V and 4 bases from J, with 21 bases in between. The CDR3 is 18 amino acids. Germline V gene sequence: CDR1 LGHNA, CDR2 YSLEER. The CDR3 sequence: CASSQDVVGQGGGETQYF. In DNA, the CDR3 is TGCGCCAGCAGCCAAGATGTAGTAGGACAGGGCGGGGGAGAGACCCAGTACTTC.